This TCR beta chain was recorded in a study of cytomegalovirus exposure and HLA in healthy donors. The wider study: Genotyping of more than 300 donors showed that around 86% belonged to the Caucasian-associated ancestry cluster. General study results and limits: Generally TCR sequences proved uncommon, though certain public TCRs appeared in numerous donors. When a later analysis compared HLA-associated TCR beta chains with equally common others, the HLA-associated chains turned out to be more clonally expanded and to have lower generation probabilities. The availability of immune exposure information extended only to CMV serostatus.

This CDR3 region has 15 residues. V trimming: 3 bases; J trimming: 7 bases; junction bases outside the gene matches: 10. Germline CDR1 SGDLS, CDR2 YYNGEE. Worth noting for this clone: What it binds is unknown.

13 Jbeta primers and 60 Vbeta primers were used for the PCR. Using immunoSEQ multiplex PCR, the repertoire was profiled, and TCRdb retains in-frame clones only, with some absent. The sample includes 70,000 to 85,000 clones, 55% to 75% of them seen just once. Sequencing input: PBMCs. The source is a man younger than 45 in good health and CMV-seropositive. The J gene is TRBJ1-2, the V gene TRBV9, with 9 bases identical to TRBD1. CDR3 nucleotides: TGTGCCAGCAGCGAAACAGGGGGCAGTGTACTTGGCTACACCTTC. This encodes CASSETGGSVLGYTF.